A selection of T cell receptor beta chains follows, all from one sample in a study of T cell repertoires in cytomegalovirus infection. TCRdb reanalysed the reads using MiXCR and keeps one entry per CDR3 protein. The table has roughly 170,000 distinct CDR3 sequences, about 20% seen once. The antigens of these receptors remain unknown. The specimen comprised CD8+ T cells from cultured PBMCs, sampled from culture after CMV antigen stimulation. These TCRs come from a human donor in good health (CMV status not recorded). Some clones in this sample may be carry-over from other donors' samples. The CDR3 runs from the conserved cysteine through the conserved F or W. D genes are given only for firm matches. Rows give clone size only sometimes, using once, few, many, or a class for an expanded clone.

CDR3nt: TGTGCCAGCAGCTTGGAGAACCGGGCCTACGAGCAGTACTTC; CDR3aa: CASSLENRAYEQYF; j_gene: TRBJ2-7; v_gene: TRBV5-6; d_gene: .; abundance: once
CDR3nt: TGTGCCATCAGTCAACTGTCCGGGGACGGGGAGCTGTTTTTT; CDR3aa: CAISQLSGDGELFF; j_gene: TRBJ2-2; v_gene: TRBV10-3; d_gene: .; abundance: few
CDR3nt: TGCAGTGTTCCGCCCGGGACTGGGGCCACAGATACGCAGTATTTT; CDR3aa: CSVPPGTGATDTQYF; j_gene: TRBJ2-3; v_gene: TRBV20-1; d_gene: .; abundance: .
CDR3nt: TGTGCCAGCACCCCTCGGACAGGGCAGCCCCAGCATTTT; CDR3aa: CASTPRTGQPQHF; j_gene: TRBJ1-5; v_gene: TRBV6-1; d_gene: TRBD1; abundance: .
CDR3nt: TGTGCCAGCAGGCTGGGGGCGACAGCCGGATTCAATCAGCCCCAGCATTTT; CDR3aa: CASRLGATAGFNQPQHF; j_gene: TRBJ1-5; v_gene: TRBV7-8; d_gene: .; abundance: many
CDR3nt: TGTGCCAGCACCTCATCCCCCAATAGGGATGGCTACACCTTC; CDR3aa: CASTSSPNRDGYTF; j_gene: TRBJ1-2; v_gene: TRBV12-3/TRBV12-4; d_gene: .; abundance: .
CDR3nt: TGTGCCAGCAGTTATGAGCCCAGGGCTAACTATGGCTACACCTTC; CDR3aa: CASSYEPRANYGYTF; j_gene: TRBJ1-2; v_gene: TRBV27; d_gene: .; abundance: few
CDR3nt: TGTGCCACCAGCAGAGAGGGACAGGGTCCCACTGAAGCTTTCTTT; CDR3aa: CATSREGQGPTEAFF; j_gene: TRBJ1-1; v_gene: TRBV15; d_gene: TRBD1; abundance: few
CDR3nt: TGTGCCAGTCGTCTGATCGGGGGGGCGGACACCGGGGAGCTGTTTTTT; CDR3aa: CASRLIGGADTGELFF; j_gene: TRBJ2-2; v_gene: TRBV27; d_gene: TRBD2; abundance: many
CDR3nt: TGTGCCAGCAGTTACTTGATCCACCTGGGAGGGGGCGTAGGAGATACGCAGTATTTT; CDR3aa: CASSYLIHLGGGVGDTQYF; j_gene: TRBJ2-3; v_gene: TRBV6-2/TRBV6-3; d_gene: .; abundance: .
CDR3nt: TGTGCCAGCAGCTTGGCTAGCCCCCGAGGGACCCAGTACTTC; CDR3aa: CASSLASPRGTQYF; j_gene: TRBJ2-5; v_gene: TRBV5-6; d_gene: .; abundance: few